The 12 T cell receptor beta chains reported below all come from one sample, sequenced in a study of blood T cell repertoires in COVID-19 (TCRdb year 2020). The protocol used for the library was the immunoSEQ multiplex PCR assay. Entries here come from immuneACCESS through TCRdb and include only in-frame sequences with V and J called. Some clones fail to appear in such tables; in the studies checked, an unresolved V gene covers under half of the shortfall, and the cause of the remainder is unknown. This sample holds some 340,000 clones; about 90% were observed only once. Approximately 5.3% of the sample comes from the top ten. The specimen was PBMCs or T cells enriched from blood (not recorded which). These receptor sequences come from a woman younger than 45 who had recovered from COVID-19.

The chain links TRBV7-9 to TRBJ2-1; the match to TRBD2 covers 11 bases. With V trimmed by 0 bases and J by 7 bases, 5 bases remained unmatched. This CDR3 contains 16 residues. Germline V CDR1 and CDR2: SEHNR, FQNEAQ (reference sequence). The CDR3 reads CASSLASSGGKNEQFF. As DNA, the CDR3 is TGTGCCAGCAGCTTAGCGTCTAGCGGGGGGAAAAATGAGCAGTTCTTC.

V gene TRBV6-5 combines with J gene TRBJ1-4; tentatively, D is TRBD1 (5 bases). The germline V gene encodes CDR1 MNHEY and CDR2 SVGAGI. The CDR3 contains 15 residues. The V and J ends lost 5 bases and 8 bases respectively, with 18 bases between them. This chain's CDR3 is CASSTVLSGGEKLFF. CDR3 sequence (DNA): TGTGCCAGCAGTACCGTCCTCTCCGGGGGGGAAAAACTGTTTTTT.

This sequence joins TRBV18 and TRBJ1-1; 10 bases agree with TRBD1. The length of the CDR3 is 14 residues. The V gene end was trimmed by 2 bases and the J gene end by 5 bases; junction bases not matched to a gene: 2. Germline V gives CDR1 KGHSH, CDR2 LQKENI. This chain's CDR3 is CASSPVGQGTEAFF. CDR3 coding DNA: TGTGCCAGCTCACCAGTGGGACAGGGGACTGAAGCTTTCTTT.

The chain is built from TRBV5-1 and TRBJ1-3; possible D gene TRBD1, 5 bases. CDR1 is SGHRS, CDR2 YFSETQ, per germline. Between the trimmed V and J ends, which lost 1 base and 0 bases, there was a span of 8 bases. The CDR3 sequence is 15 residues long. Here the CDR3 reads CASSLTGDSGNTIYF. The CDR3 DNA is TGCGCCAGCAGCTTGACAGGCGACTCTGGAAACACCATATATTTT.

Of note for this clone: Other DNA variants within this sample encode the same CDR3. V gene TRBV19 combines with J gene TRBJ1-1; weak D call: TRBD1 (6 bases). V lost 2 bases, J lost 4 bases, and 11 bases lay in between. Germline-derived CDR1 and CDR2 are LNHDA and SQIVND (reference sequence). This CDR3 contains 14 residues. CDR3 amino acids: CASSIRGAGTEAFF. As DNA, the CDR3 is TGTGCCAGTAGTATACGGGGGGCTGGCACTGAAGCTTTCTTT.

The genes are TRBV3-1 (or the pseudogene TRBV3-2) and TRBJ2-1; D is possibly TRBD1 (7 bases). The CDR3 runs 17 residues. V lost 4 bases to trimming and J lost 8 bases, with 24 bases between them. CDR1 is LGHDT and CDR2 is YNNKEL in the germline V gene (reference sequence). In DNA, the CDR3 is TGTGCCAGCAGCCCCTCCGCCTCAGGGGGGAAGTCAGATGAGCAGTTCTTC. It codes for CASSPSASGGKSDEQFF.

The rearrangement links TRBV5-1 to TRBJ2-5; the match to TRBD2 covers 8 bases. This CDR3 has 13 amino acids. V trimming: 2 bases; J trimming: 5 bases; junction bases outside the gene matches: 2. The germline V gene has CDR1 SGHRS and CDR2 YFSETQ. CDR3 residues: CASSFGRAETQYF. The CDR3 DNA is TGCGCCAGCAGCTTCGGGAGGGCTGAGACCCAGTACTTC.

The chain combines TRBV28 with TRBJ1-4, with D possibly being TRBD1 (6 bases). Germline V lookup: CDR1 MDHEN, CDR2 SYDVKM. The CDR3 is 16 residues long. The V end lost 6 bases, the J end lost 8 bases, and 22 bases lay between the germline ends. In DNA, the CDR3 is TGTGCCAGCAGGGGGTGGACAGTCCTCCCGGGGGAAAAACTGTTTTTT. Protein product: CASRGWTVLPGEKLFF.

The rearrangement joins TRBV11-3 to TRBJ2-3, with 13 bases aligning to TRBD2. The CDR3 is 16 residues long. Germline CDR1 is SGHNT and CDR2 is YENEEA. With V trimmed by 3 bases and J by 2 bases, 2 bases remained unmatched. The CDR3 is CASSFGTSGVTDTQYF. The CDR3 bases are TGTGCCAGCAGCTTCGGGACTAGCGGGGTCACAGATACGCAGTATTTT.

The chain employs TRBV27 and TRBJ1-2, with 9 bases that match TRBD1. Germline CDR1 and CDR2: MNHEY and SMNVEV (reference sequence). Germline trimming cut 6 bases from V and 2 bases from J; bases unmatched to any gene: 16. The CDR3 is 18 residues long. CDR3 sequence: CASRGTGTYWRRNYGYTF. The CDR3 DNA reads as TGTGCCAGCAGGGGGACAGGGACGTATTGGCGGCGGAACTATGGCTACACCTTC.

The chain joins TRBV25-1 to TRBJ1-2, with 7 bases identical to TRBD1. The CDR3 has 18 residues. The germline V gene has CDR1 MGHDK and CDR2 SYGVNS. Trimming cost V 6 bases and J 0 bases; bases outside gene matches: 16. The CDR3 loop is CASRENTGVPSTNYGYTF. The CDR3 coding sequence is TGTGCCAGCAGAGAGAACACAGGGGTCCCCTCTACTAACTATGGCTACACCTTC.

The J gene is TRBJ1-2, the V gene TRBV24-1; D ambiguous. The CDR3 is made up of 15 amino acids. With 2 bases removed from V and 8 bases from J, the gap between germline ends came to 17 bases. The germline V gene has CDR1 KGHDR and CDR2 SFDVKD. CDR3 amino acids: CATSDSSPGGRGYTF. In DNA form, the CDR3 reads TGTGCCACCAGTGATTCATCACCCGGCGGGCGAGGCTACACCTTC.